The present T cell receptor beta chain was sequenced within a study of vaccination and CD4 T cells after COVID-19 (dated by TCRdb to the early 2020s). Study-wide context: Convalescent patients had a positive SARS-CoV-2 result on nasal swab PCR, and of these patients, nine had mild disease and one had severe disease. Post-COVID blood samples were collected from convalescent patients a median of around 100 days after diagnosis, with a range of roughly 30 to 161 days. Culture stimuli were overlapping spike peptide pools from SARS-CoV-2 and from the common cold coronaviruses HCoV-NL63, HCoV-OC43 and HCoV-229E. The time from the second vaccine dose to post-vaccine blood sampling had a median of around 72 days and ranged from roughly 13 to 241 days. In control cultures, a CEFX viral epitope pool was used as positive control, an HIV-1 Nef peptide pool was used as negative control, or no peptide was added. In the convalescent cohort there were six males and four females, among whom were two Hispanic individuals, seven Caucasians, two Asians and one multiracial person. Participants got two doses of the Pfizer-BioNTech BNT162b2 vaccine (n=8) or two doses of the Moderna mRNA-1273 vaccine (n=2). The spike-specific CD4+ TCR repertoire was compared before and after mRNA vaccination in approximately ten COVID-19 convalescent patients and a few infection-naive healthy vaccine recipients.

The treatment or condition label, as the study defines it: approximately 9-day PBMC culture with coronavirus spike peptide pools or control peptides (ViraFEST assay). The ViraFEST assay, used in the study, expanded antigen-specific T cells with peptide pools and then identified the expanded clonotypes through TCR sequencing. Positive SARS-CoV-2 PCR tests in the convalescent patients dated from March to December 2020, before Alpha, Beta and Delta variants emerged in the United States. Each well held approximately 2 million PBMCs cultured in IMDM containing roughly 5% human AB serum and approximately 9.4 IU/ml IL-2, with roughly 10 ug/ml peptide pools added. On days 3 and 7, half of the culture medium was replaced with fresh IL-2-containing medium. After roughly 11 days of culture, CD4+ T cells were isolated by negative selection with the EasySep CD4+ T cell isolation kit. Ficoll-Paque Plus gradient centrifugation was used to isolate PBMCs from whole blood, and the isolated PBMCs were then either used fresh or cryopreserved at -140C. Triplicate wells were generally used for each culture condition.

The trim is 6 bases for V and 2 bases for J, with a gap of 16 bases between the germline ends. The CDR3 starts with the cysteine, ends with the phenylalanine, and has 14 residues. Only CDR3 DNA is held: 42 bases, read in frame from base 1. CDR1 DFQATT and CDR2 SNEGSKA were looked up in the germline V gene (reference sequence). The library relied on PCR. DNA from cultured CD4+ T cells underwent TCR sequencing with the Oncomine TCR Beta short-read assay at the Johns Hopkins FTIC core. The QIAamp micro DNA kit was used to extract genomic DNA from the cultured CD4+ T cells. Oncomine TCR Beta libraries from cultured CD4+ T cells were pooled with unique dual indexes and sequenced on an Illumina iSeq 100. Processing in the source paper ran as follows. Non-productive sequences were removed, and CDR3s that did not start with C, did not end with F or W, or were shorter than 7 amino acids were discarded. The MANAFEST web application was used to identify antigen-specific clonotypes by comparing peptide-stimulated wells against reference wells and other culture wells. To be called positive, a clone needed an FDR below 0.05, an odds ratio above 5, and a productive frequency above 0.1% in at least two of three replicate wells. A clonotype was classed as cross-reactive if the clonotype showed significant expansion both in SARS-CoV-2 spike wells and in at least one common cold coronavirus spike condition. Similarity between CDR3 sequences was evaluated in R version 3.6.1 using Levenshtein distances (stringdist) and unrooted phylogenetic trees (ape). TCRdb reworked the public reads: Q25 trimming with fastp, MiXCR clone assembly, productive beta chains retained. Identical CDR3 protein sequences are pooled into one entry, listed with their most common genes and DNA. What appears here as the V and J calls and clone size reflects TCRdb's work, not the paper's. A total of 15,000 to 25,000 distinct CDR3 sequences appear in this sample, roughly 50% of them only once. The ten largest clonotypes hold around 7% of the sample.

The study at large found these results: Although the median number of SARS-CoV-2-reactive clonotypes went up from around 20 after infection to some 38 after vaccination, the increase was not significant. In convalescent patients, a median around 90% of post-vaccine SARS-CoV-2-reactive clones were detected only after vaccination, suggesting vaccine-specific priming. The number of convalescent patients in the study was relatively small, and the study did not examine early timepoints following natural infection. Of the vaccine-specific clones found in convalescent patients, nearly all (304 of 307) were mono-reactive for SARS-CoV-2 spike instead of being cross-reactive with common cold coronaviruses.

Turning to this clonotype: Its recognized antigen is unknown. No base quality information exists; no much larger clone differs at one position.

The source material was CD4+ T cells from blood, cultured in vitro. The receptor was isolated from a human donor who had recovered from COVID-19. The chain uses TRBV20-1 and TRBJ1-2, and possibly TRBD1, on 5 matching bases. The DNA sequence is given as TGCAGTGCGACCGATCTGGGACGGAACTATGGCTACACCTTC. Its amino acids are CSATDLGRNYGYTF.